The entry that follows covers one TCR beta chain sequence. Its antigen is not known. Since a much larger clone is just one base distant, this may be a read error. These data are taken from a study of T cells in Graves' hyperthyroidism and ophthalmopathy. General study points: Blood also showed most of the thyroid clonotypes that were expanded above 0.001.

Patients having uncontrolled infection, another autoimmune disease, pregnancy or lactation were not included. Orbital computed tomography, thyroid ultrasound, serum thyroxine and TRAb, and clinical symptoms together informed the diagnoses. CDR1 and CDR2 from the germline V gene are SNHLY and FYNNEI. The CDR3 totals 15 residues. The investigators amplified TCR beta CDR3 regions from RNA transcripts. Carried out on the TCR CDR3, a first-round RT-PCR used the HTBI primer set. TCRdb re-called the multiplex PCR reads with MiXCR, one entry per CDR3 protein. The repertoire consists of under 400,000 distinct CDR3 sequences, with 14% occurring once and the leading ten covering approximately 9.9%.

The sequenced sample consisted of blood. The chain is built from TRBV2 and TRBJ2-3; 10 bases are a match to TRBD2. This TCR was recovered from a woman between 55 and 75 years old with Graves' hyperthyroidism. Here the CDR3 reads CASIRSGRVTDAQYF. CDR3 nucleotide sequence: TGTGCCAGCATCCGAAGCGGGAGGGTCACAGATGCGCAGTATTTT.